These 21 T cell receptor beta chains originate from one sample sequenced in a study of T cell responses to AZD1222 COVID-19 vaccine. TCRdb keeps only in-frame clones here, not all; method: immunoSEQ multiplex PCR. The sample has roughly 140,000 clones, 93% seen once. Source: peripheral blood, taken on day 0 of AZD1222 vaccination. The source is an adult in good health.

This clone was picked up one time. The gene calls are TRBV24-1 and TRBJ1-1, with 8 bases identical to TRBD1. Per the germline V gene, CDR1 is KGHDR and CDR2 is SFDVKD. This CDR3 is built from 12 residues. V was clipped by 4 bases and J by 8 bases; unmatched bases: 2. CDR3 DNA sequence: TGTGCCACCAGTGACCGGGACAGGGAAGCTTTCTTT. This encodes CATSDRDREAFF.

The chain has TRBV2 and TRBJ1-5; a weak D match, TRBD1 (6 bases). The CDR3 is 14 amino acids. V was trimmed by 3 bases and J by 7 bases, leaving 13 bases between them. CDR1 SNHLY and CDR2 FYNNEI come from the germline V gene. The CDR3 sequence: CASSDPRGGQPQHF. For the CDR3, the DNA is TGTGCCAGCAGTGACCCCAGGGGCGGGCAGCCCCAGCATTTT.

The chain combines TRBV30 with TRBJ1-6, with no clear D. In germline, CDR1 is GTSNPN, CDR2 SVGIG (reference sequence). Trimming stripped 6 bases from V and 8 bases from J, with 14 bases between. This CDR3 is 13 amino acids long. In DNA form, the CDR3 reads TGTGCCTGCACAGCCTGGTGGGATTCACCCCTCCACTTT. As protein: CACTAWWDSPLHF. Full variable domain (outside the CDR3, taken from reference TRBV30 and TRBJ1-6): SQTIHQWPATLVQPVGSPLSLECTVEGTSNPNLYWYRQAAGRGLQLLFYSVGIGQISSEVPQNLSASRPQDRQFILSSKKLLLSDSGFYLCACTAWWDSPLHFGNGTRLTVT.

V gene TRBV5-1 combines with J gene TRBJ2-6, with 12 positions matching TRBD1. Germline V gives CDR1 SGHRS, CDR2 YFSETQ. The length of the CDR3 is 18 residues. V was clipped by 2 bases and J by 3 bases; unmatched bases: 6. CDR3 loop: CASSFPGQGAFGANVLTF. The CDR3, as DNA: TGCGCCAGCAGCTTCCCGGGACAGGGGGCGTTTGGGGCCAACGTCCTGACTTTC.

The gene calls are TRBV20-1 and TRBJ1-5, with D uncertain. The CDR3 runs to 16 residues. Germline V gives CDR1 DFQATT, CDR2 SNEGSKA (reference sequence). V lost 3 bases and J 4 bases, leaving 19 bases between the germline ends. CDR3 region: CSASRAAPSTNQPQHF. In nucleotides, the CDR3 is TGCAGTGCTAGTCGGGCGGCCCCGTCTACGAATCAGCCCCAGCATTTT.

Notes on this clone: Germline is not matched at one junction end, which may reflect a read error. The J gene is TRBJ1-5, the V gene TRBV2; 7 bases are shared with TRBD1. Looked up from germline, CDR1 is SNHLY and CDR2 is FYNNEI. This CDR3 is built from 17 residues. The CDR3 DNA sequence: TGTGCCAGCAGCGAAGTTCTGGCAGGGGGGCAGAATCAGCCCCAGCATTTT. It encodes CASSEVLAGGQNQPQHF. Together with reference TRBV2 and TRBJ1-5, the CDR3 gives the full variable domain: EPEVTQTPSHQVTQMGQEVILRCVPISNHLYFYWYRQILGQKVEFLVSFYNNEISEKSEIFDDQFSVERPDGSNFTLKIRSTKLEDSAMYFCASSEVLAGGQNQPQHFGDGTRLSIL.

The gene calls are TRBV23-1 and TRBJ1-1; the D is unclear. TRBV23-1 is assigned to the ORF class and has an uncertain function. The CDR3 length is 14 residues. V lost 8 bases to trimming and J lost 1 base, with 14 bases between them. This CDR3 is CASLLGWGNTEAFF. The DNA for the CDR3 is TGCGCCAGCCTACTAGGGTGGGGGAACACTGAAGCTTTCTTT.

The chain links TRBV6-5 to TRBJ2-3, with TRBD2 identical over 7 bases. Germline values: CDR1 MNHEY, CDR2 SVGAGI. The V and J ends lost 8 bases and 1 base, in that order; junction bases with no gene match: 0. CDR3 length: 12 residues. The CDR3, as DNA: TGTGCCAGCCGGGGGGGCACAGATACGCAGTATTTT. As protein: CASRGGTDTQYF.

This chain uses TRBV7-9 with TRBJ1-2; 7 bases are shared with TRBD1. Unmatched junction bases numbered 11, after V lost 2 bases and J lost 8 bases. CDR3 length: 15 residues. Per germline, CDR1 SEHNR and CDR2 FQNEAQ (reference sequence). The CDR3 sequence is CASSLTTGEFHGYTF. The CDR3 coding sequence is TGTGCCAGCAGCTTAACCACAGGGGAGTTTCACGGCTACACCTTC.

The chain links TRBV24-1 to TRBJ2-5; D might be TRBD2 (5 bases). Germline CDR1 is KGHDR and CDR2 is SFDVKD. Trimming took off 4 bases at V and 5 bases at J, with 10 bases between the two ends. The CDR3 is 13 amino acids. In DNA, the CDR3 is TGTGCCACCAGTGACGGGGTCTCGGAGACCCAGTACTTC. As protein: CATSDGVSETQYF.

The genes are TRBV11-1 and TRBJ2-7; D remains ambiguous. The V and J ends lost 5 bases and 9 bases respectively, with 17 bases between them. This CDR3 is 13 amino acids long. The germline CDR1 and CDR2 sequences are SGHAT and FQDESV (reference sequence). The CDR3 reads CASSTPRAFGQYF. In DNA form, the CDR3 reads TGTGCCAGCAGCACACCACGGGCTTTCGGGCAGTACTTC. Full variable domain (remainder filled in from reference TRBV11-1 and TRBJ2-7): EAEVAQSPRYKITEKSQAVAFWCDPISGHATLYWYRQILGQGPELLVQFQDESVVDDSQLPKDRFSAERLKGVDSTLKIQPAELGDSAMYLCASSTPRAFGQYFGPGTRLTVT.

V gene TRBV18 combines with J gene TRBJ2-3; 9 positions agree with TRBD2. The CDR3 contains 16 residues. The V gene end was trimmed by 4 bases and the J gene end by 4 bases; junction bases not matched to a gene: 9. Germline assignment: CDR1 KGHSH and CDR2 LQKENI. The CDR3 DNA follows: TGTGCCAGCTCACGTTTTAGCGGGAGAGGCTCAGATACGCAGTATTTT. It translates to CASSRFSGRGSDTQYF. The full variable domain, with the rest looked up from reference TRBV18 and TRBJ2-3, is NAGVMQNPRHLVRRRGQEARLRCSPMKGHSHVYWYRQLPEEGLKFMVYLQKENIIDESGMPKERFSAEFPKEGPSILRIQQVVRGDSAAYFCASSRFSGRGSDTQYFGPGTRLTVL.

J is TRBJ1-6 and V is TRBV3-1 (or the pseudogene TRBV3-2); TRBD1 aligns across 9 bases. After removal of 1 base from V and 7 bases from J, the junction contained 2 bases not matched to a gene. The germline V gene encodes CDR1 LGHDT and CDR2 YNNKEL (reference sequence). The CDR3 runs to 15 residues. This CDR3 is CASSQGTGVNSPLHF. The CDR3 nucleotides read TGTGCCAGCAGCCAAGGGACAGGGGTGAATTCACCCCTCCACTTT.

This sequence joins TRBV18 and TRBJ1-1; D is ambiguous. Trimming removed 4 bases from V and 5 bases from J, with 11 bases in between. Germline V gene lookup returns CDR1 KGHSH and CDR2 LQKENI. The CDR3 is made up of 13 amino acids. CDR3 in amino acids: CASSHGKGTEAFF. CDR3 nucleotides: TGTGCCAGCTCACACGGTAAAGGGACTGAAGCTTTCTTT.

The chain carries TRBV7-9 and TRBJ2-5; D may be TRBD1 or TRBD2 (5 bases each). The CDR3 has 14 amino acids. V was trimmed by 3 bases and J by 1 base, leaving 9 bases between them. CDR1 is SEHNR and CDR2 is FQNEAQ in the germline V gene (reference sequence). CDR3 sequence reads: CASSFRDGQETQYF. Written as DNA, the CDR3 is TGTGCCAGCAGCTTCAGGGACGGCCAAGAGACCCAGTACTTC.

The rearrangement uses TRBV7-8 and TRBJ1-2, with a weak D call TRBD1 (5 bases). The germline V and J ends were trimmed by 1 base and 2 bases, with 17 bases remaining between them. Germline values: CDR1 SGHVS, CDR2 FQNEAQ. The CDR3 has 17 amino acids. Here the CDR3 DNA reads TGTGCCAGCAGCTTAGGCCTAACCGGGACTCCGAACTATGGCTACACCTTC. Encoded protein: CASSLGLTGTPNYGYTF.

This chain links TRBV7-6 with TRBJ1-1; unclear D gene. This CDR3 region has 15 residues. V was shortened by 5 bases and J by 0 bases, with 13 bases between the two germline ends. The germline V gene encodes CDR1 SGHVS and CDR2 FNYEAQ. The CDR3 coding sequence is TGTGCCAGCAGCGCAAACCCTAATATGAACACTGAAGCTTTCTTT. It codes for CASSANPNMNTEAFF.

The chain is built from TRBV10-3 and TRBJ2-1, with D unclear. CDR3 length: 11 residues. Germline V gives CDR1 ENHRY, CDR2 SYGVKD. The germline V and J ends were trimmed by 7 bases and 9 bases, with 10 bases remaining between them. The DNA of the CDR3 is TGTGCCATCAACGCAGATGGTGAGCAGTTCTTC. This encodes CAINADGEQFF.

V gene TRBV11-1 combines with J gene TRBJ2-5; perhaps D is TRBD1 or TRBD2 (5 bases each). V lost 0 bases and J lost 8, with 10 bases in between. Germline loops: CDR1 SGHAT, CDR2 FQDESV (reference sequence). The CDR3 totals 13 residues. This chain's CDR3 is CASSLANRDTQYF. CDR3 coding DNA: TGTGCCAGCAGCTTAGCGAACCGGGACACCCAGTACTTC. The full variable domain, rest sourced from reference TRBV11-1 and TRBJ2-5, is EAEVAQSPRYKITEKSQAVAFWCDPISGHATLYWYRQILGQGPELLVQFQDESVVDDSQLPKDRFSAERLKGVDSTLKIQPAELGDSAMYLCASSLANRDTQYFGPGTRLLVL.

The chain joins TRBV4-1 to TRBJ1-3; D unclear. V shed 0 bases and J shed 4 bases, with 13 bases lying between them. The length of the CDR3 is 16 residues. In germline, CDR1 is MGHRA, CDR2 YSYEKL. The CDR3: CASSQEGSGYGNTIYF. Here the CDR3 DNA reads TGCGCCAGCAGCCAAGAAGGGTCGGGTTACGGAAACACCATATATTTT.

The chain uses TRBV12-3 or TRBV12-4 and TRBJ2-2; D unresolved. The CDR3 runs to 13 residues. V was trimmed by 3 bases and J by 4 bases, leaving 6 bases between them. The chain's CDR3 is CASSFGVTGELFF. The DNA for the CDR3 is TGTGCCAGCAGTTTTGGAGTCACCGGGGAGCTGTTTTTT.